This TCR beta chain was found in a study of STAT5B mutations in CD4+ large granular lymphocyte leukemia. Germline V gene data show CDR1 as SGHAT and CDR2 as FQNNGV. The CDR3 is 15 amino acids. V lost 7 bases and J lost 5; bases outside the gene matches: 11. This table comes from immunoSEQ multiplex PCR, and its TCRdb copy is limited to in-frame clones, with some not included. The sample has some 34,000 clones, 81% seen once. Material for sequencing was CD4+ T cells from blood buffy coats. The rearrangement links TRBV11-2 to TRBJ2-1; TRBD2 agrees at 7 bases. This sequence originates from a human donor in good health. The CDR3 sequence is CASTPRWAGDNEQFF. Written as DNA, the CDR3 is TGTGCCAGCACCCCGAGATGGGCGGGAGACAATGAGCAGTTCTTC.